A single sample is the source of the 26 T cell receptor beta chains below, sequenced in a study of blood T cell repertoires in COVID-19. Produced via immunoSEQ multiplex PCR; TCRdb's table is partial and in-frame only. The table includes about 20,000 clones, 89% detected once. Sequencing input: peripheral blood. The receptors were sampled from a human donor in a cohort sampled during active COVID-19.

This sequence joins TRBV7-2 and TRBJ1-3; TRBD1 matches at 8 bases. The ends lost 5 bases at V and 2 bases at J; junction bases unmatched: 5. CDR1 is SGHTA, CDR2 FQGNSA, per germline. The CDR3 contains 15 residues. CDR3 sequence reads: CASSLQDRAGNTIYF. The CDR3 DNA reads as TGTGCCAGCAGCCTACAGGACAGGGCTGGAAACACCATATATTTT.

The rearrangement uses TRBV28 and TRBJ2-1, with D maybe TRBD2 (6 bases). The ends were cut back, 6 bases at V and 0 bases at J, with 21 bases in the middle. The germline CDR1 and CDR2 sequences are MDHEN and SYDVKM. This CDR3 is built from 18 residues. This CDR3 reads CASRPLWTLADSYNEQFF. For the CDR3, the DNA is TGTGCCAGCAGACCCCTGTGGACGTTAGCGGACTCCTACAATGAGCAGTTCTTC. The full variable domain, rest sourced from reference TRBV28 and TRBJ2-1, is DVKVTQSSRYLVKRTGEKVFLECVQDMDHENMFWYRQDPGLGLRLIYFSYDVKMKEKGDIPEGYSVSREKKERFSLILESASTNQTSMYLCASRPLWTLADSYNEQFFGPGTRLTVL.

This rearrangement joins TRBV15 to TRBJ2-6; the D is unclear. The CDR3 is 19 residues long. Between the trimmed V and J ends, which lost 0 bases and 1 base, there was a span of 16 bases. CDR1 is LNHNV and CDR2 is YYDKDF in the germline V gene (reference sequence). The CDR3 region has the DNA TGTGCCACCAGCAGAGAATCTATAGCAGACCGTTCTGGGGCCAACGTCCTGACTTTC. Protein product: CATSRESIADRSGANVLTF.

The chain has TRBV12-3 or TRBV12-4 and TRBJ1-2; tentative D call: TRBD1 (6 bases). The CDR3 sequence is 11 residues long. V lost 3 bases and J lost 8, with 7 bases in between. CDR3 nucleotides: TGTGCCAGCAGTTTCGGACAGGGCTACACCTTC. This codes for CASSFGQGYTF.

J is TRBJ2-1 and V is TRBV2; D unresolved. The V end was cut by 2 bases, the J end by 7 bases, with 12 bases between. From germline, CDR1 is SNHLY and CDR2 FYNNEI. The CDR3 sequence is 14 residues long. The CDR3 reads CASSEQAPKNEQFF. DNA for the CDR3: TGTGCCAGCAGTGAACAAGCCCCAAAGAATGAGCAGTTCTTC.

The gene calls are TRBV28 and TRBJ1-5; 7 nucleotides agree with TRBD1. This CDR3 is 14 amino acids long. CDR1 is MDHEN and CDR2 is SYDVKM in the germline V gene. The trim removed 7 bases at V and 7 bases at J, leaving 10 bases unmatched. Written as DNA, the CDR3 is TGTGCCAGCAAGGAAGAGGGGGCCGAGCAGCCCCAGCATTTT. Its translation is CASKEEGAEQPQHF.

This clone was detected a few times. The rearrangement joins TRBV6-5 to TRBJ2-7; the match to TRBD1 covers 8 bases. Germline loops: CDR1 MNHEY, CDR2 SVGAGI. J was trimmed by 6 bases and V by 0 bases; bases with no gene match: 4. CDR3 size: 14 residues. CDR3 protein: CASSYSQGASEQYF. CDR3 nucleotides: TGTGCCAGCAGTTACTCCCAGGGGGCCAGCGAGCAGTACTTC.

V gene TRBV12-5 combines with J gene TRBJ1-1, with 8 bases fitting TRBD1. This CDR3 comprises 14 residues. Germline CDR1 LGHNT, CDR2 FRNRAP. V lost 0 bases, J lost 10 bases, and 7 bases stayed unmatched. DNA for the CDR3: TGTGCTAGTGGTTTGGTACGGAACACAGGGGGAGCTTTCTTT. Amino acid sequence: CASGLVRNTGGAFF.

J is TRBJ2-3 and V is TRBV27, with D perhaps TRBD1 (6 bases). This CDR3 region has 15 residues. Germline loops: CDR1 MNHEY, CDR2 SMNVEV (reference sequence). V shed 3 bases and J shed 4 bases, with 14 bases lying between them. For the CDR3, the DNA is TGTGCCAGCAGTTTGATCAGGGGTACAGCAGATACGCAGTATTTT. Translating gives CASSLIRGTADTQYF.

The J gene is TRBJ2-2, the V gene TRBV3-1 (or the pseudogene TRBV3-2); 8 bases are shared with TRBD2. The V and J ends lost 4 bases and 2 bases, in that order; junction bases with no gene match: 6. Germline CDR1 is LGHDT and CDR2 is YNNKEL (reference sequence). The CDR3 is 16 amino acids. The DNA for the CDR3 is TGTGCCAGCAGCCGTCTTAGCGGGATTAACACCGGGGAGCTGTTTTTT. Translated, it gives CASSRLSGINTGELFF.

The genes are TRBV2 and TRBJ2-3; no firm D call. The germline V and J ends were trimmed by 7 bases and 0 bases, with 8 bases remaining between them. Germline lookup yields CDR1 SNHLY and CDR2 FYNNEI. The CDR3 totals 13 residues. The CDR3 loop is CASTFVSTDTQYF. CDR3 nucleotide sequence: TGTGCCAGCACGTTTGTTAGCACAGATACGCAGTATTTT.

This chain joins TRBV30 and TRBJ1-5; a weak D match, TRBD1 (5 bases). Trimming left V 5 bases short and J 6 bases short, with 14 bases between. Germline loops: CDR1 GTSNPN, CDR2 SVGIG (reference sequence). This CDR3 is 13 amino acids long. CDR3 amino acids: CAWSGEFGQPQHF. CDR3 DNA: TGTGCCTGGTCGGGGGAATTCGGTCAGCCCCAGCATTTT.

V and J are TRBV11-2 and TRBJ2-7; maybe TRBD1 (6 bases). Germline CDR1 and CDR2: SGHAT and FQNNGV. V lost 1 base, J lost 2 bases, and 12 bases lay in between. The CDR3 loop spans 15 amino acids. CDR3 loop: CASSLVFGQTYEQYF. The CDR3 DNA follows: TGTGCCAGCAGCTTAGTTTTTGGACAGACCTACGAGCAGTACTTC. The full variable domain, completed using reference TRBV11-2 and TRBJ2-7, is EAGVAQSPRYKIIEKRQSVAFWCNPISGHATLYWYQQILGQGPKLLIQFQNNGVVDDSQLPKDRFSAERLKGVDSTLKIQPAKLEDSAVYLCASSLVFGQTYEQYFGPGTRLTVT.

For the CDR3, the DNA is TGTGCCAGCAGTTTATTCGGGGGAGATTCACCCCTCCACTTT. Amino acids: CASSLFGGDSPLHF. V usage is TRBV28 and J usage is TRBJ1-6; possible D gene TRBD1, 5 bases. This CDR3 has 14 residues. In germline, CDR1 is MDHEN, CDR2 SYDVKM. V shed 1 base and J shed 8 bases, with 9 bases lying between them.

The J gene is TRBJ2-2, the V gene TRBV14, with TRBD2 matching 7 bases. This CDR3 has 14 amino acids. The J segment lost 5 bases and the V segment lost 5 bases, leaving 5 bases of the junction unmatched. From germline, CDR1 is SGHDN and CDR2 FVKESK. The CDR3 bases are TGTGCCAGCAGCTTCGACGGGAGGACCGGGGAGCTGTTTTTT. It specifies CASSFDGRTGELFF.

This chain joins TRBV6-5 and TRBJ2-7, with a possible D match to TRBD2 (5 bases). This CDR3 comprises 15 residues. Germline CDR1 is MNHEY and CDR2 is SVGAGI. V lost 0 bases and J 3 bases, leaving 12 bases between the germline ends. The CDR3 DNA sequence: TGTGCCAGCAGTTACTCTAAAGAGGGAATCTACGAGCAGTACTTC. It encodes CASSYSKEGIYEQYF.

V gene TRBV9 combines with J gene TRBJ2-1, with 9 bases that match TRBD2. J was trimmed by 2 bases and V by 3 bases; bases with no gene match: 9. Germline-derived CDR1 and CDR2 are SGDLS and YYNGEE. The CDR3 is made up of 17 amino acids. The CDR3 DNA follows: TGTGCCAGCAGCGGAGCCAGACTAGCGGAGCCCTACAATGAGCAGTTCTTC. This encodes CASSGARLAEPYNEQFF.

The chain combines TRBV3-1 (or the pseudogene TRBV3-2) with TRBJ2-1; the match to TRBD2 covers 14 bases. The CDR3 covers 16 residues. Unmatched junction bases numbered 7, after V lost 3 bases and J lost 9 bases. The germline CDR1 and CDR2 sequences are LGHDT and YNNKEL (reference sequence). The CDR3 loop is CASSQRGTSGSREQFF. CDR3 in DNA: TGTGCCAGCAGCCAGAGAGGGACTAGCGGGAGTCGTGAGCAGTTCTTC.

The chain combines TRBV24-1 with TRBJ2-5, with TRBD1 matching 9 bases. The CDR3 contains 15 residues. V trimming: 3 bases; J trimming: 5 bases; junction bases outside the gene matches: 6. Germline V CDR1 and CDR2: KGHDR, SFDVKD. CDR3 loop: CATSDPTGGDETQYF. CDR3 bases: TGTGCCACCAGTGATCCTACAGGGGGCGATGAGACCCAGTACTTC.

The chain recombines TRBV28 with TRBJ1-1; the D gene is possibly TRBD1 (6 bases). V lost 4 bases and J 1 base, leaving 13 bases between the germline ends. The CDR3 consists of 15 residues. Looked up from germline, CDR1 is MDHEN and CDR2 is SYDVKM. CDR3 DNA sequence: TGTGCCAGCAGTTACTACAGGGCGACGAACACTGAAGCTTTCTTT. Amino acid sequence: CASSYYRATNTEAFF.

The J gene is TRBJ2-7, the V gene TRBV11-3, with TRBD1 matching over 11 bases. The ends lost 2 bases at V and 5 bases at J; junction bases unmatched: 5. Germline CDR1 SGHNT, CDR2 YENEEA. This CDR3 has 15 amino acids. The CDR3 nucleotides are TGTGCCAGCAGCTTAACGGGACAGGGGGGCGACGAGCAGTACTTC. Protein: CASSLTGQGGDEQYF.

This clone was picked up one time. The chain carries TRBV5-1 and TRBJ1-5; 7 positions match TRBD1. The V gene's germline CDR1 is SGHRS and CDR2 YFSETQ. After removal of 0 bases from V and 3 bases from J, the junction contained 3 bases not matched to a gene. The CDR3 totals 15 residues. Written as DNA, the CDR3 is TGCGCCAGCAGCTTGGAGGGGGCTTACAATCAGCCCCAGCATTTT. As protein: CASSLEGAYNQPQHF.

The chain recombines TRBV10-3 with TRBJ2-3, with 13 bases aligning to TRBD2. Germline CDR1 reads ENHRY; CDR2 reads SYGVKD. This CDR3 has 14 amino acids. J was trimmed by 6 bases and V by 10 bases; bases with no gene match: 7. The CDR3 nucleotides are TGTGCCACCGGACTAGCGGGAGTTGGGGATACGCAGTATTTT. It encodes CATGLAGVGDTQYF.

The chain joins TRBV19 to TRBJ1-6, with 7 positions matching TRBD1. V shed 5 bases and J 7 bases; nucleotides not matched to a gene: 8. Germline V CDR1 and CDR2: LNHDA, SQIVND (reference sequence). CDR3 length equals 15 residues. The CDR3 DNA sequence: TGTGCCAGTAGTCTATGGACAGGAGAGAATTCACCCCTCCACTTT. It yields the protein CASSLWTGENSPLHF.

Turning to this clone: The same CDR3 arises from other DNA sequences in this sample as well. J is TRBJ2-7 and V is TRBV19; 10 nucleotides match TRBD2. The CDR3 spans 13 residues. Germline V gene lookup returns CDR1 LNHDA and CDR2 SQIVND (reference sequence). V lost 10 bases, J lost 4 bases, and 7 bases stayed unmatched. CDR3 sequence (DNA): TGTGCCACCCGACTAGCGGGCAGTTACGAGCAGTACTTC. This gives the protein CATRLAGSYEQYF. Using reference TRBV19 and TRBJ2-7 for the parts outside the CDR3, the full variable domain is DGGITQSPKYLFRKEGQNVTLSCEQNLNHDAMYWYRQDPGQGLRLIYYSQIVNDFQKGDIAEGYSVSREKKESFPLTVTSAQKNPTAFYLCATRLAGSYEQYFGPGTRLTVT.

J is TRBJ2-3 and V is TRBV24-1, with D uncertain. V dropped 1 base and J dropped 3 bases, with 4 bases sitting between them. CDR3 length: 13 residues. Germline CDR1 reads KGHDR; CDR2 reads SFDVKD. CDR3 region: CATSDLATDTQYF. DNA of the CDR3: TGTGCCACCAGTGATTTAGCAACAGATACGCAGTATTTT.